This TCR beta chain was captured by sequencing in a study of shared clonotypes between healthy human individuals (dated by TCRdb to 2020 to 2021). In the study overall: The cohort comprised two women and a few men aged 18 to 49 years. Per donor, three plates each were used for CD4 naive and CD4 memory, two for CD8 naive, and one for CD8 memory. Between about 0.9 and 9 billion PBMCs per donor were obtained by leukapheresis. To increase sequencing depth and limit assay-specific biases, different laboratories used diverse techniques to prepare libraries and sequence TCR repertoires. The study deeply sequenced blood TCR repertoires of five healthy adults to estimate repertoire size and the extent of clonotype sharing between individuals. General study outcomes and caveats: Estimated clonotype richness was generally larger for naive than for memory subsets. Sampling was limited to blood, and TCR repertoires in tissue likely differ from TCR repertoires in blood. Pairwise subsampling indicated that sequencing depth was expected to affect the degree of clonotype sharing among donors. The genetic and exposure-history diversity represented was limited by the small number of donors. Compared with non-shared clonotypes, clonotypes shared by all four sorted-subset donors had higher generation probabilities. When several donors were compared, the shared fraction of clonotypes was around 5% for naive CD4, 3.5% to 4% for naive CD8, 2% to 2.5% for memory CD4, and roughly 0.43% for memory CD8. Incomplete sequencing was indicated by rarefaction of sorted-subset datasets, despite the large sequencing depth.

CD8 naive samples were obtained by positive selection for CCR7 among CD45RO-negative cells, yielding a CD45RA+CCR7+ population from which TemRA cells were excluded. The donors were healthy, HIV-negative adults with no recently reported acute infections or vaccinations. All donors were Caucasian adults living in Nashville, Tennessee, USA. After blood collection by leukapheresis, PBMCs were isolated using Ficoll-Histopaque density gradient centrifugation and then cryopreserved in the vapor phase of liquid nitrogen. Analytical flow cytometry was used to check the purity and quantity of each magnetically sorted T cell population. Genomic DNA was isolated from every sorted fraction and measured by UV absorbance on a Nanodrop 2000c. Note on this clone: Its antigen is unknown. Per-base quality was not reported, and no clone a single base away is much larger than it.

Sequences MNHEY (CDR1) and SMNVEV (CDR2) are obtained from the germline V gene (reference sequence). From the cysteine through the phenylalanine, the CDR3 covers 20 amino acids. The kept DNA is CDR3 alone, 60 bases in frame from the first base. The germline ends are 25 bases apart after V is trimmed by 0 bases and J by 1 base. TCR CDR3 regions were amplified from genomic DNA by multiplex PCR using the deep immunoSEQ assay. Extracted genomic DNA from each cell subset was spread evenly across all wells of several immunoSEQ 96-well plates, with each plate serving as a replicate. For sorted subsets, around 0.2 ug genomic DNA, equal to 30,000 to 35,000 T cell genomes, was loaded into each replicate PCR. Purified libraries were quantified with a Qubit 3.0 fluorometer, sized on a Bioanalyzer 2100, and re-quantified with the KAPA Library Quantification kit. Every immunoSEQ 96-well plate was sequenced on a dedicated single-read 150-cycle Illumina NextSeq 550 flow cell. As for the authors' bioinformatics: Because the immunoSEQ output held only junctional sequences and lacked quality scores, the filtering could not match the filtering applied to full-length reads. Sequences were annotated with PyIR, a Python wrapper for IgBLAST v1.9, and V/J genes and CDR3 were assigned using IMGT germline references. Reads were removed for weak V/J assignments (E-value above 1e-6), missing CDR3, stop codons, out-of-frame junctions, or ambiguous translated residues. V3J clonotypes were defined by identical inferred V gene, J gene, and CDR3 amino acid sequence. Percentage overlap between repertoires was computed as shared unique clonotypes divided by the size of the smaller repertoire. Three approaches were used to assess repertoire richness: RTK rarefaction, the Chao1 estimator, and Recon v2.1 estimates of unobserved clonotypes. Generation probabilities for all TCRbeta clonotypes obtained by the gDNA method from a few donors were computed using OLGA. This immuneACCESS table, as held by TCRdb, lists in-frame sequences with V and J called but not all clones. Of the missing ones, under half trace to an unresolved V gene in checked studies; the others have no known cause. V, J and clone size are taken as reported in that table, and D and trimming were inferred from the DNA itself. For this sample there are about 800,000 clones; approximately 97% appear just once. The biggest ten clones account for roughly 0.23% of the sample.

Rearrangement joined TRBV27 to TRBJ2-7, with TRBD1 perhaps the D gene, on 6 matching bases. The specimen sequenced was naive CD8+ T cells sorted from blood. The label giving this sample's cell subset or site can be read as: CD45RA+CCR7+. This receptor was taken from a man between 25 and 39 years old in good health. The DNA sequence follows: TGTGCCAGCAGTTTATCTATGGGGGCGCGGAGTGTAGGTCCGTCCTACGAGCAGTACTTC. Its protein product is CASSLSMGARSVGPSYEQYF.